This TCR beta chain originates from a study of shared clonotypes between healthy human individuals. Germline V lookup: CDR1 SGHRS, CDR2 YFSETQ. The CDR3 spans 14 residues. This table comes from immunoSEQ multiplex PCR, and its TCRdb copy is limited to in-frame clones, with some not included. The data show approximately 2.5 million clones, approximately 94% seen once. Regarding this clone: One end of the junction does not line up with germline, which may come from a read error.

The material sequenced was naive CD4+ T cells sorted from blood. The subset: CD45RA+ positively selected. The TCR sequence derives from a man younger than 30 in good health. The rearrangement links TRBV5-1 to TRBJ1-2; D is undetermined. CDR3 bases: TGCGCCAGCAGCTTGGAGGGATCGAACTCTGGCTACACCTTC. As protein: CASSLEGSNSGYTF.